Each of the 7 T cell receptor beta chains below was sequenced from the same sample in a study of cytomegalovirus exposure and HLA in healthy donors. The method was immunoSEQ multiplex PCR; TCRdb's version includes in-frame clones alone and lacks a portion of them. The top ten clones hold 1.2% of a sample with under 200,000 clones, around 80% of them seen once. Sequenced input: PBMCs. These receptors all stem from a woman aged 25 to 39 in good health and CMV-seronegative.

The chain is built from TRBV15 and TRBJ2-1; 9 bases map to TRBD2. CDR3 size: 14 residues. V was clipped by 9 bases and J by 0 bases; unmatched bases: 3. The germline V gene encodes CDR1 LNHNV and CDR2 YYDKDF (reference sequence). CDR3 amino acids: CATGGGGSYNEQFF. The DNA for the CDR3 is TGTGCCACAGGCGGGGGGGGCTCCTACAATGAGCAGTTCTTC.

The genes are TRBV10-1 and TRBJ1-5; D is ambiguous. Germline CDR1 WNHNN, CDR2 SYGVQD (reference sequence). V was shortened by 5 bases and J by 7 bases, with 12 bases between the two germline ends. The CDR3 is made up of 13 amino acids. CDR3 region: CASSNGRGQPQHF. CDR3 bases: TGCGCCAGCAGTAACGGGCGGGGACAGCCCCAGCATTTT.

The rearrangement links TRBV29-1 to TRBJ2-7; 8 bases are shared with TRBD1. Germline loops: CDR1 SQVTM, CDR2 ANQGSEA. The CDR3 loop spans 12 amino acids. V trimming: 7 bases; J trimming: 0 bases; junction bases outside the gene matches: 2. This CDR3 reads CSAGTGSYEQYF. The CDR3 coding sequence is TGCAGCGCCGGGACAGGCTCCTACGAGCAGTACTTC.

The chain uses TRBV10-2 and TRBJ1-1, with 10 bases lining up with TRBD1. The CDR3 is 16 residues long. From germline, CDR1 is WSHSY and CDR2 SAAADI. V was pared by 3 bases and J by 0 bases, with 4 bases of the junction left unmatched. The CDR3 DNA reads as TGCGCCAGCAGTGAAAGGGACAGGGGTGTGAACACTGAAGCTTTCTTT. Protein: CASSERDRGVNTEAFF.

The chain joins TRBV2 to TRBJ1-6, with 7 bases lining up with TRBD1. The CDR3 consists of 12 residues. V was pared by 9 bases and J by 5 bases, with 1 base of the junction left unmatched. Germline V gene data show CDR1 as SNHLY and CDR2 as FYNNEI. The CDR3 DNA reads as TGTGCCAGGACAGGGAATAATTCACCCCTCCACTTT. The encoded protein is CARTGNNSPLHF. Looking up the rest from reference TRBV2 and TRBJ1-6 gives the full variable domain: EPEVTQTPSHQVTQMGQEVILRCVPISNHLYFYWYRQILGQKVEFLVSFYNNEISEKSEIFDDQFSVERPDGSNFTLKIRSTKLEDSAMYFCARTGNNSPLHFGNGTRLTVT.

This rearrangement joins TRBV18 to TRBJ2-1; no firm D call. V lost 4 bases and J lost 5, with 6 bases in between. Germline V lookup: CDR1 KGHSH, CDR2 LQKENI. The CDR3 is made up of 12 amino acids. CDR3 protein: CASSRTDNEQFF. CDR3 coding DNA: TGTGCCAGCTCACGCACGGACAATGAGCAGTTCTTC.

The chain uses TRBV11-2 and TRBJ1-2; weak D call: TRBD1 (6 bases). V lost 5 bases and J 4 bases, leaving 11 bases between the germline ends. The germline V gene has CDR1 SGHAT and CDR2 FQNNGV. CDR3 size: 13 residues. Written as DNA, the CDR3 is TGTGCCAGCAGCCGGGACACTTTCTATGGCTACACCTTC. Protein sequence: CASSRDTFYGYTF.